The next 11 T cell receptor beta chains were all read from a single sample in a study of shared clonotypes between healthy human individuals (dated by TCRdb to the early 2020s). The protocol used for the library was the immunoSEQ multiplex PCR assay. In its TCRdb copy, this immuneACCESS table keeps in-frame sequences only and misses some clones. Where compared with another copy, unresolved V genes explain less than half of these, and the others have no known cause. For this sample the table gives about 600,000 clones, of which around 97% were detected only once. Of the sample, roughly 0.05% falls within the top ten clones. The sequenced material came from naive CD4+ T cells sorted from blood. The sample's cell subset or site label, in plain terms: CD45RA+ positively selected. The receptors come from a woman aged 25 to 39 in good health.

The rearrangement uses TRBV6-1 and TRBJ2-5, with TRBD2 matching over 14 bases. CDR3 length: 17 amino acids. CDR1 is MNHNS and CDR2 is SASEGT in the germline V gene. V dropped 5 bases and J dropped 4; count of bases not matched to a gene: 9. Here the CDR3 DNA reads TGTGCCAGCAGTCAAGGGACTAGCGGGAGCCTGGGAGAGACCCAGTACTTC. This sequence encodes CASSQGTSGSLGETQYF.

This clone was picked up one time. CDR3 protein: CASSVAVGGQETQYF. The CDR3 DNA follows: TGTGCCAGCAGCGTAGCTGTCGGGGGCCAAGAGACCCAGTACTTC. The V call is TRBV9, the J call TRBJ2-5, with D maybe TRBD2 (6 bases). CDR1 is SGDLS, CDR2 YYNGEE, per germline. V lost 0 bases, J lost 1 base, and 10 bases lay in between. The CDR3 extends over 15 amino acids.

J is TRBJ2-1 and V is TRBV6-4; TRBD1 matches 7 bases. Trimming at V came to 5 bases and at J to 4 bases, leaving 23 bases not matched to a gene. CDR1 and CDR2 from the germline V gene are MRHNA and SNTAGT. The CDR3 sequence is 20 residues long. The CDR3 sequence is CASSRAKGQNRNGVYNEQFF. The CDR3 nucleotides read TGTGCCAGCAGTAGGGCCAAGGGACAGAATCGCAACGGGGTTTACAATGAGCAGTTCTTC.

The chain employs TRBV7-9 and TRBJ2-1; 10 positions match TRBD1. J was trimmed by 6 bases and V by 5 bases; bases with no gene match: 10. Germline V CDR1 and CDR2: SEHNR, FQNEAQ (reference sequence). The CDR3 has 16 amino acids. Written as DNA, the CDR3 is TGTGCCAGCAGCCAGAGACAGGGGGCGCTTATCAATGAGCAGTTCTTC. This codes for CASSQRQGALINEQFF.

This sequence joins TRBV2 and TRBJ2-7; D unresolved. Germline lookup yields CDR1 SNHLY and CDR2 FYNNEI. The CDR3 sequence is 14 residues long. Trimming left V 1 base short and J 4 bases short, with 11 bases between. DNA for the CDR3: TGTGCCAGCAGTGAAGGCCAGCCACTTTACGAGCAGTACTTC. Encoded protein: CASSEGQPLYEQYF.

The CDR3 nucleotides read TGTGCCAGCAGAGCTTGGACAGGGGGCAACTATGGCTACACCTTC. Translating gives CASRAWTGGNYGYTF. This chain joins TRBV6-1 and TRBJ1-2, with TRBD1 matching over 11 bases. The CDR3 loop spans 15 amino acids. Germline values: CDR1 MNHNS, CDR2 SASEGT. V trimming: 6 bases; J trimming: 2 bases; junction bases outside the gene matches: 5.

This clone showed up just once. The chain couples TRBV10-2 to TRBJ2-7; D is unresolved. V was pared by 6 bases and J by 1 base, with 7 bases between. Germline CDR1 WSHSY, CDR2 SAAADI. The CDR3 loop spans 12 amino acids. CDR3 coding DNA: TGCGCCAGCAGCAAGGTTTCCTACGAGCAGTACTTC. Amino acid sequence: CASSKVSYEQYF.

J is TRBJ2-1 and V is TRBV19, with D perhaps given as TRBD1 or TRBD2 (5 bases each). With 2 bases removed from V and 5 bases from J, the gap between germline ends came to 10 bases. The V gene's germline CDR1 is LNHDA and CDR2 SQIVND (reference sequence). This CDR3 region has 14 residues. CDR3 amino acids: CASSISWGNNEQFF. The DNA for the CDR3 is TGTGCCAGTAGTATAAGTTGGGGGAACAATGAGCAGTTCTTC. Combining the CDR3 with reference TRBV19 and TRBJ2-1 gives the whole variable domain DGGITQSPKYLFRKEGQNVTLSCEQNLNHDAMYWYRQDPGQGLRLIYYSQIVNDFQKGDIAEGYSVSREKKESFPLTVTSAQKNPTAFYLCASSISWGNNEQFFGPGTRLTVL.

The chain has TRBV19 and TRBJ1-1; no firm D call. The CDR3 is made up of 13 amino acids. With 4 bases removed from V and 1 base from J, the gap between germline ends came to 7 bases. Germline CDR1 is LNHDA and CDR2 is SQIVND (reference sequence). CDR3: CASSKTRNTEAFF. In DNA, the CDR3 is TGTGCCAGTAGTAAGACAAGGAACACTGAAGCTTTCTTT.

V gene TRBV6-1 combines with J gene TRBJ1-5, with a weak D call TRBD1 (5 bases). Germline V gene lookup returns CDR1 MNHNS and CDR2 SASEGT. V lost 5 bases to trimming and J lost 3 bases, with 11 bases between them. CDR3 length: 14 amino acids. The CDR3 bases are TGTGCCAGCAGTCTTGACAGAACCAATCAGCCCCAGCATTTT. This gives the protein CASSLDRTNQPQHF.

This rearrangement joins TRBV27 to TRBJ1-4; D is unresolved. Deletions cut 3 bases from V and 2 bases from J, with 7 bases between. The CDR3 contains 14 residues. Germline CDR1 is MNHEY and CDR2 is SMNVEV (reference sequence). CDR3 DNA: TGTGCCAGCAGTTTCGGAGGCACTAATGAAAAACTGTTTTTT. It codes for CASSFGGTNEKLFF.